The 26 T cell receptor beta chains below all came from one sample that was sequenced in a study of blood T cells in healthy people across ages. The use of a sample-barcoded 5' primer and a J-beta primer mix characterized a second PCR of 7 to 11 cycles. MiXCR, applied by TCRdb to the 5' RACE reads, yields one record per CDR3 protein. In the table there are approximately 1,700,000 distinct CDR3 sequences, more than 35% of which are singletons. Material: blood. The origin of the receptors is a human donor in good health.

V usage is TRBV5-4 and J usage is TRBJ2-7; weak D call: TRBD2 (6 bases). The germline V gene has CDR1 SGHNT and CDR2 YYREEE (reference sequence). This CDR3 contains 12 residues. V lost 4 bases to trimming and J lost 6 bases, with 11 bases between them. The DNA of the CDR3 is TGTGCCAGCAGCGGAGCAGCGGGCGAGCAGTACTTC. Its translation is CASSGAAGEQYF.

The rearrangement joins TRBV9 to TRBJ1-5; weak D call: TRBD1 (5 bases). V lost 4 bases and J 0 bases, leaving 11 bases between the germline ends. Per germline, CDR1 SGDLS and CDR2 YYNGEE. This CDR3 comprises 15 residues. CDR3 sequence reads: CASSREGTSNQPQHF. The CDR3 nucleotides read TGTGCCAGCAGCAGAGAGGGGACTAGCAATCAGCCCCAGCATTTT.

This clonotype has just a few counts. This chain uses TRBV5-4 with TRBJ2-1, with D perhaps matching TRBD1 (5 bases). Looked up from germline, CDR1 is SGHNT and CDR2 is YYREEE (reference sequence). This CDR3 region has 14 residues. V was cut by 4 bases and J by 3 bases, with 11 bases left in between. CDR3 sequence reads: CASSGAGNYNEQFF. Here the CDR3 DNA reads TGTGCCAGCAGCGGGGCAGGCAACTACAATGAGCAGTTCTTC.

In this sample, this clonotype turned up a few times. The rearrangement links TRBV6-5 to TRBJ1-5; 8 bases agree with TRBD1. Germline CDR1 is MNHEY and CDR2 is SVGAGI. Trimming cost V 1 base and J 4 bases; bases outside gene matches: 9. The CDR3 contains 17 residues. The CDR3 sequence is CASSYFPRTGINQPQHF. DNA of the CDR3: TGTGCCAGCAGTTACTTCCCAAGGACAGGGATTAATCAGCCCCAGCATTTT.

V is TRBV6-6 and J is TRBJ2-1, with 7 positions matching TRBD1. J was trimmed by 7 bases and V by 5 bases; bases with no gene match: 14. The germline V gene has CDR1 MNHNY and CDR2 SVGAGI (reference sequence). The CDR3 loop spans 16 amino acids. This chain's CDR3 is CASSHKTGILGNEQFF. The CDR3 DNA reads TGTGCCAGCAGTCACAAGACAGGGATTTTAGGGAATGAGCAGTTCTTC.

This clonotype appeared once. The V and J genes are TRBV4-3 and TRBJ2-4, with D perhaps matching TRBD2 (6 bases). Judging by the DNA end, TRBJ2-5 fits better; the J call may be wrong. The CDR3 is 14 residues long. In germline, CDR1 is LGHNA, CDR2 YSLEER. CDR3 coding DNA: TGCGCCAGCAGCCAAGACCTAGCGTCAAAGACCCAGTACTTC. Residues: CASSQDLASKTQYF.

Only one count was recorded for this clonotype. V and J are TRBV7-2 and TRBJ1-6; D call uncertain. The V end lost 5 bases, the J end lost 7 bases, and 15 bases lay between the germline ends. The CDR3 sequence is 15 residues long. Germline CDR1 is SGHTA and CDR2 is FQGNSA. CDR3 residues: CASSQDLGLNSPLHF. DNA for the CDR3: TGTGCCAGCAGCCAGGACCTAGGTTTGAATTCACCCCTCCACTTT.

The chain has TRBV5-1 and TRBJ2-1; tentatively, D is TRBD1 or TRBD2 (5 bases each). This CDR3 contains 16 residues. Between the trimmed V and J ends, which lost 4 bases and 4 bases, there was a span of 18 bases. The germline V gene encodes CDR1 SGHRS and CDR2 YFSETQ. The CDR3 loop reads CASSRLPQGGYNEQFF. Written as DNA, the CDR3 is TGCGCCAGCAGCCGGCTCCCCCAGGGCGGGTACAATGAGCAGTTCTTC.

The chain recombines TRBV30 with TRBJ2-7, with a possible D match to TRBD2 (6 bases). The CDR3 has 14 amino acids. CDR1 GTSNPN and CDR2 SVGIG come from the germline V gene (reference sequence). Trimming pared 5 bases from V and 3 bases from J, leaving 17 bases between. The DNA of the CDR3 is TGTGCCTGGGGACCACCCGCGGGGAACTACGAGCAGTACTTC. This translates into CAWGPPAGNYEQYF.

This chain uses TRBV7-2 with TRBJ1-6, with no clear D. This CDR3 has 15 amino acids. Germline-derived CDR1 and CDR2 are SGHTA and FQGNSA. V was clipped by 2 bases and J by 7 bases, with 12 bases between them. CDR3 coding DNA: TGTGCCAGCAGCTTAATTAGGGCAGAAAATTCACCCCTCCACTTT. It codes for CASSLIRAENSPLHF.

This chain uses TRBV28 with TRBJ2-5; D uncertain. Trimming took 6 bases from V and 5 from J, leaving 16 bases between them. The CDR3 runs 14 residues. Germline CDR1 is MDHEN and CDR2 is SYDVKM. CDR3 DNA: TGTGCCAGCAGACCTCCGGCCTCTTGGGAGACCCAGTACTTC. Protein: CASRPPASWETQYF.

This clonotype was detected only a few times. The rearrangement links TRBV4-2 to TRBJ1-2; 9 nucleotides agree with TRBD1. Looked up from germline, CDR1 is LGHNA and CDR2 is YNFKEQ. The CDR3 has 16 amino acids. The junction had 6 bases not matched to a gene; V was cut back by 1 base and J by 3 bases. The CDR3: CASSQVGDRVDYGYTF. The CDR3 DNA reads as TGTGCCAGCAGCCAAGTCGGGGACAGGGTCGACTATGGCTACACCTTC.

This clonotype came up a few times. J is TRBJ1-1 and V is TRBV5-1; D uncertain. There are 14 residues in the CDR3. Per the germline V gene, CDR1 is SGHRS and CDR2 is YFSETQ. The V gene lost 0 bases and the J gene lost 4 bases, with 10 bases spanning the gap. CDR3 residues: CASSLAGQSTEAFF. In DNA form, the CDR3 reads TGCGCCAGCAGCTTGGCCGGTCAGAGCACTGAAGCTTTCTTT.

The chain carries TRBV11-3 and TRBJ2-3, with a weak D call TRBD1 (6 bases). There are 17 residues in the CDR3. V dropped 5 bases and J dropped 0 bases, with 18 bases sitting between them. Germline V gene lookup returns CDR1 SGHNT and CDR2 YENEEA. The CDR3 is CASSPHRETPSTDTQYF. The CDR3, as DNA: TGTGCCAGCAGCCCCCACAGGGAGACGCCAAGCACAGATACGCAGTATTTT.

CDR3 loop: CSVVPPNTEAFF. Written as DNA, the CDR3 is TGCAGCGTTGTTCCCCCTAACACTGAAGCTTTCTTT. This rearrangement joins TRBV29-1 to TRBJ1-1; no clear D gene. Germline CDR1 and CDR2: SQVTM and ANQGSEA. Trimming removed 4 bases at V and 2 bases at J, with 8 bases between. The CDR3 is made up of 12 amino acids.

This clonotype was counted at least ten times. V gene TRBV12-3 or TRBV12-4 combines with J gene TRBJ2-1; no firm D call. CDR3 length: 13 residues. Trimming took off 2 bases at V and 5 bases at J, with 7 bases between the two ends. The CDR3 loop is CASSLWQHNEQFF. DNA for the CDR3: TGTGCCAGCAGTTTATGGCAGCACAATGAGCAGTTCTTC.

The chain recombines TRBV6-4 with TRBJ2-1, with a weak D call TRBD2 (7 bases). Germline V gene data show CDR1 as MRHNA and CDR2 as SNTAGT. This CDR3 has 15 residues. With 3 bases removed from V and 4 bases from J, the gap between germline ends came to 13 bases. CDR3 bases: TGTGCCAGCAGTGAGAGGGGGGGGACTTACAATGAGCAGTTCTTC. Translated: CASSERGGTYNEQFF.

V gene TRBV20-1 combines with J gene TRBJ1-2, with D unclear. The CDR3 is 15 residues long. Germline V gene sequence: CDR1 DFQATT, CDR2 SNEGSKA (reference sequence). Trimming left V 3 bases short and J 7 bases short, with 21 bases between. The CDR3 nucleotides are TGCAGTGCTAGTCCATCAGGCAGGATCTCTACTGGCTACACCTTC. It yields the protein CSASPSGRISTGYTF.

This clonotype has more than one count but fewer than ten. The CDR3 loop is CASGKRGVTYNEQFF. Here the CDR3 DNA reads TGTGCCAGCGGCAAGCGGGGGGTCACCTACAATGAGCAGTTCTTC. The J gene is TRBJ2-1, the V gene TRBV25-1; 9 positions agree with TRBD2. This CDR3 is built from 15 residues. The V segment lost 8 bases and the J segment 2 bases; nucleotides outside the gene matches: 7. Germline loops: CDR1 MGHDK, CDR2 SYGVNS.

The J gene is TRBJ2-1, the V gene TRBV6-2 or TRBV6-3; possibly TRBD2 for D (5 bases). This CDR3 has 15 residues. The V end was cut by 6 bases, the J end by 0 bases, with 12 bases between. Germline lookup yields CDR1 MNHEY and CDR2 SVGEGT. For the CDR3, the DNA is TGTGCCAGCAGCAAAGCGGCGGTCTCCTACAATGAGCAGTTCTTC. It translates to CASSKAAVSYNEQFF.

This clonotype was recorded a few times. The rearrangement joins TRBV5-1 to TRBJ2-5; 10 positions match TRBD2. There are 17 residues in the CDR3. The trim removed 3 bases at V and 5 bases at J, leaving 13 bases unmatched. Per germline, CDR1 SGHRS and CDR2 YFSETQ. This CDR3 is CASSSPMGSGGLETQYF. CDR3 coding DNA: TGCGCCAGCAGCTCACCCATGGGTAGCGGGGGGTTGGAGACCCAGTACTTC.

This clonotype showed up just a few times. The chain recombines TRBV7-2 with TRBJ1-3, with D possibly being TRBD1 (6 bases). This CDR3 has 16 residues. CDR1 and CDR2 from the germline V gene are SGHTA and FQGNSA. Between the trimmed V and J ends, which lost 1 base and 2 bases, there was a span of 12 bases. The CDR3 region has the DNA TGTGCCAGCAGCTTAGATGCGGGGGGCACTGGAAACACCATATATTTT. Translated: CASSLDAGGTGNTIYF.

In its sample, this clonotype was seen a few times. The chain employs TRBV12-3 or TRBV12-4 and TRBJ2-5, with 8 bases that match TRBD2. V lost 6 bases, J lost 2 bases, and 5 bases stayed unmatched. The CDR3 loop spans 14 amino acids. This CDR3 reads CASRPSGSQETQYF. The CDR3 DNA sequence: TGTGCCAGCAGACCCAGCGGGAGTCAAGAGACCCAGTACTTC.

J is TRBJ1-1 and V is TRBV15; no clear D gene. The V end was cut by 0 bases, the J end by 2 bases, with 10 bases between. The CDR3 runs 15 residues. Germline V gene sequence: CDR1 LNHNV, CDR2 YYDKDF (reference sequence). Here the CDR3 reads CATSREAGLNTEAFF. The CDR3 nucleotides read TGTGCCACCAGCAGAGAAGCGGGGTTAAACACTGAAGCTTTCTTT.

This clonotype was detected a few times. This chain links TRBV12-3 or TRBV12-4 with TRBJ1-1, with D unresolved. CDR3 length equals 15 residues. Trimming took 5 bases from V and 4 from J, leaving 17 bases between them. The DNA for the CDR3 is TGTGCCAGCAGTCCGGTAAGCGGGATGGGCACTGAAGCTTTCTTT. It codes for CASSPVSGMGTEAFF.

The rearrangement uses TRBV7-2 and TRBJ2-2; 8 nucleotides match TRBD1. The V gene's germline CDR1 is SGHTA and CDR2 FQGNSA. The CDR3 loop spans 15 amino acids. The V and J ends lost 3 bases and 4 bases, in that order; junction bases with no gene match: 4. CDR3 loop: CASSFGQGSTGELFF. In DNA form, the CDR3 reads TGTGCCAGCAGCTTCGGACAGGGTAGCACCGGGGAGCTGTTTTTT.